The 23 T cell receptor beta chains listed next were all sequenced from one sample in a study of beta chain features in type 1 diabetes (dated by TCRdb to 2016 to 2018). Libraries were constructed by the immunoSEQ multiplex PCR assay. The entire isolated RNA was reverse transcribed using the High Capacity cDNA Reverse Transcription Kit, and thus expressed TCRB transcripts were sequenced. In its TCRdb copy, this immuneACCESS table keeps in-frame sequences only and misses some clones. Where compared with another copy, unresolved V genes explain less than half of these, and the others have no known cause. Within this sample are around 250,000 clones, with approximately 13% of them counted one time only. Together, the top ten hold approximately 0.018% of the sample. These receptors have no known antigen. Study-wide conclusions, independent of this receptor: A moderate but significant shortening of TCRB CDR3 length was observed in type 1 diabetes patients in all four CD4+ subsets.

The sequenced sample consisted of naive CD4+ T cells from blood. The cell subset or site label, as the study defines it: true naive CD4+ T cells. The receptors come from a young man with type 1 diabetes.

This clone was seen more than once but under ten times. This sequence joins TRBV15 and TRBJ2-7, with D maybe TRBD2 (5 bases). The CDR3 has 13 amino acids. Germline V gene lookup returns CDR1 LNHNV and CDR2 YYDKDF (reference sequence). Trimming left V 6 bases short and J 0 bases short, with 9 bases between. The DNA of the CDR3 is TGTGCCACCAGTCGCGGGTTCTCCTACGAGCAGTACTTC. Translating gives CATSRGFSYEQYF.

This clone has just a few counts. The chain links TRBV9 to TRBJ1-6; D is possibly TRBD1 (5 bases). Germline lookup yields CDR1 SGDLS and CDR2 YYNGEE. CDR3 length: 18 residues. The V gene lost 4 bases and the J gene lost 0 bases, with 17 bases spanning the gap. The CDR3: CASSNTFPGDSYNSPLHF. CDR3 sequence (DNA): TGTGCCAGCAGCAATACCTTTCCGGGGGACTCCTATAATTCACCCCTCCACTTT.

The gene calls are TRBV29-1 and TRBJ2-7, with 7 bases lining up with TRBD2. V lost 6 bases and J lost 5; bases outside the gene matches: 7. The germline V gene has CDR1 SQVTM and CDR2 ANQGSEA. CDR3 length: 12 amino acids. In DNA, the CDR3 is TGCAGCGTCCAAGGAGCGGGGAACGAGCAGTACTTC. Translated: CSVQGAGNEQYF.

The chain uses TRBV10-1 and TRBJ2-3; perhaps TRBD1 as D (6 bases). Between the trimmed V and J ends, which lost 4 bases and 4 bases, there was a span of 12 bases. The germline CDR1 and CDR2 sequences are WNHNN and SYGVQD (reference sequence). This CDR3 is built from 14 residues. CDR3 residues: CASSGTGMADTQYF. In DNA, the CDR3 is TGCGCCAGCAGTGGAACAGGGATGGCAGATACGCAGTATTTT.

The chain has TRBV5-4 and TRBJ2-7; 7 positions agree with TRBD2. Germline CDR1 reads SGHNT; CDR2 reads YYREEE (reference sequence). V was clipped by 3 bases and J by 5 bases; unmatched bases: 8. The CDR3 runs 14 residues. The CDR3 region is CASSYGLEGHEQYF. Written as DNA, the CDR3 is TGTGCCAGCAGCTATGGACTAGAAGGCCACGAGCAGTACTTC.

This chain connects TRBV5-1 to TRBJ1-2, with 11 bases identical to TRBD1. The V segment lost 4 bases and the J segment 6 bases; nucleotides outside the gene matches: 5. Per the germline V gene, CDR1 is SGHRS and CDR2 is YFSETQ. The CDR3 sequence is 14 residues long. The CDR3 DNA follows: TGCGCCAGCAGCATAGGACAGGGGGCAGATGGCTACACCTTC. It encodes CASSIGQGADGYTF.

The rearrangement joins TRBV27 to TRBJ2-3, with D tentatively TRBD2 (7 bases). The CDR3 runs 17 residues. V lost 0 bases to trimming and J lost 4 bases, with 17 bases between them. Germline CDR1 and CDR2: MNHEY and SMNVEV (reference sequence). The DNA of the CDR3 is TGTGCCAGCAGTTTATCGCTAGGGGGGGCGGGTGCAGATACGCAGTATTTT. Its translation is CASSLSLGGAGADTQYF.

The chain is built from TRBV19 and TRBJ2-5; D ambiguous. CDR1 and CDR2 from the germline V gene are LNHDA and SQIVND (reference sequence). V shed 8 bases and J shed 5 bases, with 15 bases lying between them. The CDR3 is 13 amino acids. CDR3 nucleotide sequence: TGTGCCAGTTCGGTCGGTCCCCTCGAGACCCAGTACTTC. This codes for CASSVGPLETQYF.

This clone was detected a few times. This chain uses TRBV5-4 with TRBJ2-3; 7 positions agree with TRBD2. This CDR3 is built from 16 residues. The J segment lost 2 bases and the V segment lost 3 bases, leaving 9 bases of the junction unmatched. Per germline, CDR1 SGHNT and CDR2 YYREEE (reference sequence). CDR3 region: CASSSPKAGYTDTQYF. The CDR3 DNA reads TGTGCCAGCAGCTCCCCCAAAGCGGGGTACACAGATACGCAGTATTTT.

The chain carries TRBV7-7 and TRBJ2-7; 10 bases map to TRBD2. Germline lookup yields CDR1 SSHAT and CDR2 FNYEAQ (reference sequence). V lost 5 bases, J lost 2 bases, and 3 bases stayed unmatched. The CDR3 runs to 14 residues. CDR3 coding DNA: TGTGCCAGCAGCCCCAGCGGGAGGGCCTACGAGCAGTACTTC. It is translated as CASSPSGRAYEQYF.

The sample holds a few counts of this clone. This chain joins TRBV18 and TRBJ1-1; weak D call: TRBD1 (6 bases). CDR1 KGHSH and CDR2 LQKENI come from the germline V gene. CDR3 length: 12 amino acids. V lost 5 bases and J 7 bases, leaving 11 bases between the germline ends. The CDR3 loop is CASSAYRDEAFF. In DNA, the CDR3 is TGTGCCAGCTCAGCCTACAGGGATGAAGCTTTCTTT.

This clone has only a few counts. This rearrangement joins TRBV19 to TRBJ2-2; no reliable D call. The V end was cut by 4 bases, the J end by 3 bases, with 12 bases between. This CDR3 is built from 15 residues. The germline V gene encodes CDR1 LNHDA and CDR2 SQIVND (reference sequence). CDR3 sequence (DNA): TGTGCCAGTAGTAGAGACCTGGAGTACACCGGGGAGCTGTTTTTT. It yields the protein CASSRDLEYTGELFF.

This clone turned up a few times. The DNA for the CDR3 is TGTGCCAGCAGCCCATGGGACAGAAACACCGGGGAGCTGTTTTTT. Encoded protein: CASSPWDRNTGELFF. The chain combines TRBV5-6 with TRBJ2-2; 7 bases align to TRBD1. Per germline, CDR1 SGHDT and CDR2 YYEEEE. The J segment lost 2 bases and the V segment lost 4 bases, leaving 5 bases of the junction unmatched. This CDR3 spans 15 amino acids.

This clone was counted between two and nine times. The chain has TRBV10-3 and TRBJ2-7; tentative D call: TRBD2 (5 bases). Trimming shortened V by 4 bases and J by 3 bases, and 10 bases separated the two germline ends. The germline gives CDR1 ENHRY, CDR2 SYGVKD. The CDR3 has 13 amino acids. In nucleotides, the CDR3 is TGTGCCATCAGTGGAGGGCGGAACTACGAGCAGTACTTC. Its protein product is CAISGGRNYEQYF.

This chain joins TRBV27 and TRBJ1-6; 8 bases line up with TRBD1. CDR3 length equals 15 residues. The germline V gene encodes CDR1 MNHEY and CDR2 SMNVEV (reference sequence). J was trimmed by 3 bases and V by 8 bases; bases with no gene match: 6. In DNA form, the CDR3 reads TGTGCCAGCTGCCCCGACAGGGGCTATAATTCACCCCTCCACTTT. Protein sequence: CASCPDRGYNSPLHF.

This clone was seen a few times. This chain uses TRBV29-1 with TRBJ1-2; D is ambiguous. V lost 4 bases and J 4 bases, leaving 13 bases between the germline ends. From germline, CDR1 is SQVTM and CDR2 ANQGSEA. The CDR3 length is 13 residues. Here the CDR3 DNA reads TGCAGCGTTGGGAGGGAGGGAGCCTATGGCTACACCTTC. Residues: CSVGREGAYGYTF.

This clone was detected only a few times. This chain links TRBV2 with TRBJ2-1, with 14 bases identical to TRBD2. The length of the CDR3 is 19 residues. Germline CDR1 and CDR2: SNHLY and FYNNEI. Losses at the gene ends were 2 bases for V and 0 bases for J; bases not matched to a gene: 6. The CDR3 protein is CASSEPRLAGGSSYNEQFF. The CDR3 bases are TGTGCCAGCAGTGAACCCCGACTAGCGGGAGGGAGCTCCTACAATGAGCAGTTCTTC.

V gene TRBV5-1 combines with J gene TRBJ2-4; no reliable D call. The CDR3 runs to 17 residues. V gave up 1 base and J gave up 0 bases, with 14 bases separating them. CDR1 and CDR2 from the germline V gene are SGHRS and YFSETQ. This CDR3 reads CASSLNVGRLAKNIQYF. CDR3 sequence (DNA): TGCGCCAGCAGCTTGAACGTGGGTAGACTAGCCAAAAACATTCAGTACTTC.

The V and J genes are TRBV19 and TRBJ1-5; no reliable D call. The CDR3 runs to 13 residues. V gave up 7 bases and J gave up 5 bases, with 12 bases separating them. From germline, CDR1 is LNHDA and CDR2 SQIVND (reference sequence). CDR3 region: CASTLPPDQPQHF. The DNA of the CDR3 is TGTGCCAGTACCCTTCCCCCGGATCAGCCCCAGCATTTT.

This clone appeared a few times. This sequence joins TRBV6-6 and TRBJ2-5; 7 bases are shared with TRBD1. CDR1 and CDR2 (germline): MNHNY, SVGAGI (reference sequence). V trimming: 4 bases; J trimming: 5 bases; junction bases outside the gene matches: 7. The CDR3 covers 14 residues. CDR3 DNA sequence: TGTGCCAGCAGTTGGGCAGGGGGTTTGGAGACCCAGTACTTC. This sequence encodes CASSWAGGLETQYF.

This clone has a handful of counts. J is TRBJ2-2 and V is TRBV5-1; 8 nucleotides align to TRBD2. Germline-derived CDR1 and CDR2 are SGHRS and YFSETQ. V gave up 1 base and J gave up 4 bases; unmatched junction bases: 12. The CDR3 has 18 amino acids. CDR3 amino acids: CASSLPLLSGAGTGELFF. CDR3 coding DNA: TGCGCCAGCAGCTTGCCCCTTCTTAGCGGGGCCGGCACCGGGGAGCTGTTTTTT.

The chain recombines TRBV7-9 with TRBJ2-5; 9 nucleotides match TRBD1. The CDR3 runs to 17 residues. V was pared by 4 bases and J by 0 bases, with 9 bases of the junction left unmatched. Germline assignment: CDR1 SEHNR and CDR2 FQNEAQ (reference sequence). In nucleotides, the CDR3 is TGTGCCAGCAGCTACCGGGACAGGGCAACAAACCAAGAGACCCAGTACTTC. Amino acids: CASSYRDRATNQETQYF.

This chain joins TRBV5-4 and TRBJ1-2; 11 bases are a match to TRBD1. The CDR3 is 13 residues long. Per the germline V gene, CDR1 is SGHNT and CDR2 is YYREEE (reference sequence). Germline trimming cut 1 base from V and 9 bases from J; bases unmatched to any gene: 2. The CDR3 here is CASSLWDRGSYTF. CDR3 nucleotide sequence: TGTGCCAGCAGCTTGTGGGACAGGGGGAGCTACACCTTC. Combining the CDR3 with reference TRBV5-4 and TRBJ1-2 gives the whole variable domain ETGVTQSPTHLIKTRGQQVTLRCSSQSGHNTVSWYQQALGQGPQFIFQYYREEENGRGNFPPRFSGLQFPNYSSELNVNALELDDSALYLCASSLWDRGSYTFGSGTRLTVV.